Listed below are T cell receptor beta chains from one sample, sequenced in a study of CD8+CD57+ T cells in acquired aplastic anemia. Using its own MiXCR run on the reads, TCRdb lists one record per CDR3 protein. There are 250,000 to 350,000 distinct CDR3 sequences in the sample; 56% occur only once, and 6.5% to 10% lies in the top ten. The sequenced material came from sorted CD4+, CD8+, or CD8+CD57+ T cells (not recorded which) from PBMCs. The receptors come from a human donor with severe aplastic anemia or a healthy control (not recorded which). CDR3s include the opening cysteine and the closing phenylalanine or tryptophan. D genes are given only for firm matches. Clone sizes are given selectively: once, few, many, or a class where the clone is expanded.

DNA,CDR3,D,V,size,J
TGTGCCAGCAGCGAACAGGGGTTGAGAGCTAATGGCTACACCTTC,CASSEQGLRANGYTF,TRBD1,TRBV7-2,NA,TRBJ1-2
TGTGCCAGTAGGGTCAGCTCTGGAAACACCATATATTTT,CASRVSSGNTIYF,NA,TRBV19,few,TRBJ1-3
TGTGCCAGCAGCTCGGACAGGGGACATGAGCAGTTCTTC,CASSSDRGHEQFF,TRBD1,TRBV7-3,once,TRBJ2-1
TGCAGTGCTAGATCTACGGGGTATAATTCACCCCTCCACTTT,CSARSTGYNSPLHF,NA,TRBV20-1,NA,TRBJ1-6
TGTGCCAGCAGCTTAGCAGCGGGAAACTCCTACGAGCAGTACTTC,CASSLAAGNSYEQYF,TRBD2,TRBV7-9,NA,TRBJ2-7
TGTGCCAGCAGCTTAGGTCGAGACTCCCGGGAGCTGTTTTTT,CASSLGRDSRELFF,NA,TRBV11-2,NA,TRBJ2-2
TGTGCCAGTAGTCCGCGGGCCAGCAATCAGCCCCAGCATTTT,CASSPRASNQPQHF,NA,TRBV19,many,TRBJ1-5
TGTGCCAGCACCTCGGGACAGGGGTGGGGCGGGGAGACCCAGTACTTC,CASTSGQGWGGETQYF,TRBD1,TRBV7-2,NA,TRBJ2-5
TGTGCCAGCAGTTTCGGGACACCGAACTACGAGCAGTACTTC,CASSFGTPNYEQYF,NA,TRBV2,many,TRBJ2-7
TGTGCCAGCAGCGTCACAGGGGAAGTAATCGACGAGCAGTACTTC,CASSVTGEVIDEQYF,TRBD1,TRBV9,NA,TRBJ2-7
TGTGCCACCAGTGACAGGGACTTTGTGACCTACAATGAGCAGTTCTTC,CATSDRDFVTYNEQFF,NA,TRBV24-1,NA,TRBJ2-1
TGTGCCAGTACAGGGTTACGAACCCGGGGCTACACCTTC,CASTGLRTRGYTF,NA,TRBV2,NA,TRBJ1-2
TGTGCCAGCAGCTCCGCACTAGCGGGAGACGGGACCCAGTACTTC,CASSSALAGDGTQYF,TRBD2,TRBV7-2,NA,TRBJ2-5
TGCAGTGCTCTACCGGACAGGCGGGGGGGCCGAGAGACCCAGTACTTC,CSALPDRRGGRETQYF,TRBD2,TRBV20-1,NA,TRBJ2-5
TGCAGTGCTAGAGCGTCAGGGGATCAGCCCCAGCATTTT,CSARASGDQPQHF,NA,TRBV20-1,NA,TRBJ1-5
TGCGCCAGCAGTGAGTCCCAGACAGGGCCCAGTTCACCCCTCCACTTT,CASSESQTGPSSPLHF,TRBD1,TRBV10-1,many,TRBJ1-6
TGTGCCAGCAGTGAAGGACGGCTGTCCTACGAGCAGTACTTC,CASSEGRLSYEQYF,NA,TRBV2,few,TRBJ2-7
TGTGCCAGCAGCTTATCCGCCAGGGTGAGCGGAAACACCATATATTTT,CASSLSARVSGNTIYF,NA,TRBV11-3,NA,TRBJ1-3
TGTGCCAGCAGCTTAGGGGACAGGGCTGAAGCTTTCTTT,CASSLGDRAEAFF,TRBD1,TRBV7-6,many,TRBJ1-1
TGTGCCACAGGAGAGTGGGGAAGCAATCAGCCCCAGCATTTT,CATGEWGSNQPQHF,NA,TRBV15,few,TRBJ1-5
TGTGCCATCAGTGAGTCGGGGGAAGGCTACACCTTC,CAISESGEGYTF,NA,TRBV10-3,many,TRBJ1-2
TGTGCCAGCAGCTTAGGTCGTCGACTAGCGGGGGGGCGGGAAGAGACCCAGTACTTC,CASSLGRRLAGGREETQYF,TRBD2,TRBV7-2,few,TRBJ2-5
TGTGCCAGCAGCCCCCCCTGGAGCAGCGGGGCAAACAATGAGCAGTTCTTC,CASSPPWSSGANNEQFF,TRBD2,TRBV7-8,NA,TRBJ2-1
TGTGGGAGCAGCTTAGCGGGCGCGAATCAGCCCCAGCATTTT,CGSSLAGANQPQHF,NA,TRBV7-9,NA,TRBJ1-5
TGTGCCAGCAGTTTAGCCCCCCAGGTTATTCTCTCTGGAAACACCATATATTTT,CASSLAPQVILSGNTIYF,NA,TRBV12-3/TRBV12-4,NA,TRBJ1-3
TGTGCCAGCAGTTCGTCAGGGTCTGGGGCCAACGTCCTGACTTTC,CASSSSGSGANVLTF,NA,TRBV2,NA,TRBJ2-6
TGTGCCAGCAGCCATAAGTTGGGAGGGACTGAAGCTTTCTTT,CASSHKLGGTEAFF,NA,TRBV13,NA,TRBJ1-1
TGTGCCAGCAGTCCGGGACAGGGGGCGAATCAGCCCCAGCATTTT,CASSPGQGANQPQHF,TRBD1,TRBV12-3/TRBV12-4,NA,TRBJ1-5
TGTGCCAGCAGCGTAGTCGGGGAGGAGGCCGGGGAGCTGTTTTTT,CASSVVGEEAGELFF,NA,TRBV9,NA,TRBJ2-2
TGTGCCAGTAGTATCCGCCAACTCTACGAGCAGTACTTC,CASSIRQLYEQYF,NA,TRBV19,many,TRBJ2-7